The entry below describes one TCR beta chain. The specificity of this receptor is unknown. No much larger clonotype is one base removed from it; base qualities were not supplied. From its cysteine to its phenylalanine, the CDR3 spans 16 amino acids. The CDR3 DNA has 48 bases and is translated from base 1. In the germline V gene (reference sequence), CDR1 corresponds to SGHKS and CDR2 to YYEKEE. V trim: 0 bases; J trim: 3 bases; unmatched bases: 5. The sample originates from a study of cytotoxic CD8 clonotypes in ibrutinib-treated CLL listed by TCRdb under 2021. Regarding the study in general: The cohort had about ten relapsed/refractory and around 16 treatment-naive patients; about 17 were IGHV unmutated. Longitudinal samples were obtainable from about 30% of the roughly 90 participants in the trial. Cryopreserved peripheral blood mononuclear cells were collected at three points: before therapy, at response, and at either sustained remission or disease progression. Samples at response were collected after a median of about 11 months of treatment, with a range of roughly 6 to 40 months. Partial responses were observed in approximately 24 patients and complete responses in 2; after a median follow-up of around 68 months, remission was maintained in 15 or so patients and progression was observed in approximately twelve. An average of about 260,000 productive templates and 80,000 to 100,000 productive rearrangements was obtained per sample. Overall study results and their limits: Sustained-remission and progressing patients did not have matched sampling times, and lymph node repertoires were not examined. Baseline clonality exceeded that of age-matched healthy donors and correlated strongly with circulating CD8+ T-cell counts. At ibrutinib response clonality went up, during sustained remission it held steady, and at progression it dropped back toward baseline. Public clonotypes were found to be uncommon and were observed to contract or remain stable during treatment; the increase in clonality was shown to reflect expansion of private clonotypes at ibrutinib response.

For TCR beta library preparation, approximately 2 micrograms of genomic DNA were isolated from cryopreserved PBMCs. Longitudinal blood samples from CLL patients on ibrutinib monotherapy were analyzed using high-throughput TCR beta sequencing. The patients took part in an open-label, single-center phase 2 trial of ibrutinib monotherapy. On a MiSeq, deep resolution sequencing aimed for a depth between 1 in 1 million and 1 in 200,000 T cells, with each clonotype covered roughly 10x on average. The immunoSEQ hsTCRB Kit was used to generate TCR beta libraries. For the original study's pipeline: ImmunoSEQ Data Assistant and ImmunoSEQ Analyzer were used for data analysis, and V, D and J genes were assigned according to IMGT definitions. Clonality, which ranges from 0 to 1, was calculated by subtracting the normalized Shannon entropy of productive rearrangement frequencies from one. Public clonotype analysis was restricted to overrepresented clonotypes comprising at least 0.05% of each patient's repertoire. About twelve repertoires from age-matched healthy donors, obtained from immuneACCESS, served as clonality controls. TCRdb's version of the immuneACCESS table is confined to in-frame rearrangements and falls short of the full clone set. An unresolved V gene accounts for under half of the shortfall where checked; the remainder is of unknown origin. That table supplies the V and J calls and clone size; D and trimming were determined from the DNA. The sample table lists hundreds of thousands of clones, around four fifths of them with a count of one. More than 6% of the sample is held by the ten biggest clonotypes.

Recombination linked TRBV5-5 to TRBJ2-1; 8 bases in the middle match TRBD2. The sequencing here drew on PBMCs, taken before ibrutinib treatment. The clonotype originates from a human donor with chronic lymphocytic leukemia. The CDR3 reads CASSLGLAGNYNEQFF. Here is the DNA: TGTGCCAGCAGCTTGGGGCTAGCGGGTAACTACAATGAGCAGTTCTTC.